The T cell receptor beta chain described here comes from a study of cytomegalovirus exposure and HLA in healthy donors. Use of 60 Vbeta and 13 Jbeta primers characterized the PCR. TCRdb keeps only in-frame clones here, not all; method: immunoSEQ multiplex PCR. The sample holds 46,000 or so clones; 63% are singletons and the top ten take around 12%. The germline V and J ends were trimmed by 5 bases and 6 bases, with 15 bases remaining between them. The CDR3 contains 14 residues. Germline CDR1 is SGHTA and CDR2 is FQGNSA. The J gene is TRBJ2-3, the V gene TRBV7-2; D is possibly TRBD1 (5 bases). This TCR derives from a man aged 55 to 70 in good health and CMV-seropositive. Sequencing input: PBMCs. The CDR3 bases are TGTGCCAGCAGCCCTTGGGGCGCAGTGGATACGCAGTATTTT. Translation: CASSPWGAVDTQYF.